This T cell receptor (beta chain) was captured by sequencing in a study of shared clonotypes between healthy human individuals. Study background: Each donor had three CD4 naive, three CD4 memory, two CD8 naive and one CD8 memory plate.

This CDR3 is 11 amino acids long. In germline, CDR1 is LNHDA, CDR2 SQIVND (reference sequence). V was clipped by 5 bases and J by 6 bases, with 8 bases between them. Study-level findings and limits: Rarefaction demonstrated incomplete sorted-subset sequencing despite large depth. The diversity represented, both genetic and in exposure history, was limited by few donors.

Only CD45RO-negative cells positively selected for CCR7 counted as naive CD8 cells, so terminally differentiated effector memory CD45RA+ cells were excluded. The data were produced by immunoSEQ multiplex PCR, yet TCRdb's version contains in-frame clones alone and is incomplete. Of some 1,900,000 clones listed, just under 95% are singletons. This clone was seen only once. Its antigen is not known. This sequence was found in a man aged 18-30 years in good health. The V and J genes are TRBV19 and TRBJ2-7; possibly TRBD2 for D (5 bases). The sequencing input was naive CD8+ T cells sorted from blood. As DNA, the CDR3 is TGTGCCAGTAGTTCGGGATTCGAGCAGTACTTC. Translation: CASSSGFEQYF.